This TCR beta chain was found in a study of blood T cell repertoires in COVID-19. Whole-study context: Samples came from the United States, Italy and Spain, spanning acute and convalescent COVID-19. The cDNA or gDNA used as material had been derived from T cells, B-cell-depleted T cells, or PBMCs.

Original analysis: Quantification of nucleated cells was approximated via reference gene primer amplification. The repertoire was sequenced with immunoSEQ multiplex PCR; TCRdb's copy has only in-frame clones and lacks some. The V and J calls and the clone size are those of that table, but D and trimming were determined from the DNA. The table includes roughly 190,000 clones, around nine tenths detected once. Germline V lookup: CDR1 SGHDT, CDR2 YYEEEE. With 1 base removed from V and 0 bases from J, the gap between germline ends came to 10 bases. This CDR3 contains 15 residues. The sequence came from a human donor in a cohort sampled during active COVID-19. This chain uses TRBV5-6 with TRBJ1-1; perhaps TRBD1 as D (5 bases). Sequencing was carried out using peripheral blood. CDR3 in DNA: TGTGCCAGCAGCTTGTATGGGGGGATGAACACTGAAGCTTTCTTT. Protein sequence: CASSLYGGMNTEAFF.